This T cell receptor beta chain was retrieved from a study of shared clonotypes between healthy human individuals. A remark on this clone: Its antigen is not identified.

General study results and limits: Naive subsets generally had larger estimated richness than memory subsets.

CDR3 length equals 15 residues. Germline V gives CDR1 SGHVS, CDR2 FNYEAQ. With 2 bases removed from V and 1 base from J, the gap between germline ends came to 8 bases. CD45RO negativity and positive selection for CCR7 defined naive CD8 cells, a population that excluded terminally differentiated effector memory CD45RA+ cells. Donors included only healthy HIV-negative adults lacking recent acute infections or vaccinations. The donors, all of them Caucasian adults, lived in Nashville, Tennessee. Original analysis: From ImmunoSEQ came sequences covering only the junction and carrying no quality scores, so filtering differed. The method was immunoSEQ multiplex PCR; TCRdb's version includes in-frame clones alone and lacks a portion of them. The V and J calls and clone size come from that table; D and trimming were worked out from the DNA. The top ten hold 0.9% to 1.4% of the sample, which has some 2 million clones, about 95% seen once.

The source is a man aged 18 to 30 in good health. The J gene is TRBJ2-2, the V gene TRBV7-6, with D unresolved. Sample: naive CD8+ T cells sorted from blood. The CDR3 region is CASSLTLGNTGELFF. The DNA of the CDR3 is TGTGCCAGCAGCTTAACTCTAGGGAACACCGGGGAGCTGTTTTTT.